This record looks at one T cell receptor (beta chain) sequence and its context. This record comes from a study of shared clonotypes between healthy human individuals. Here immunoSEQ multiplex PCR was the method, and the copy in TCRdb shows in-frame clones only, minus some. Found here are over a million clones, about 80% of them singletons; the top ten hold roughly 1.4%. CDR1 is SGHVS and CDR2 is FNYEAQ in the germline V gene. The V gene end was trimmed by 5 bases and the J gene end by 3 bases; junction bases not matched to a gene: 6. The CDR3 has 16 amino acids. This receptor was obtained from a man aged 18 to 30 in good health. Sequencing input: memory CD4+ T cells sorted from blood. Regarding subset: CD45RA-negative fraction. V is TRBV7-6 and J is TRBJ1-4, with TRBD1 matching 10 bases. DNA for the CDR3: TGTGCCAGCAGCCAGGGACAGGGGAAGTCTAATGAAAAACTGTTTTTT. Amino acids: CASSQGQGKSNEKLFF.